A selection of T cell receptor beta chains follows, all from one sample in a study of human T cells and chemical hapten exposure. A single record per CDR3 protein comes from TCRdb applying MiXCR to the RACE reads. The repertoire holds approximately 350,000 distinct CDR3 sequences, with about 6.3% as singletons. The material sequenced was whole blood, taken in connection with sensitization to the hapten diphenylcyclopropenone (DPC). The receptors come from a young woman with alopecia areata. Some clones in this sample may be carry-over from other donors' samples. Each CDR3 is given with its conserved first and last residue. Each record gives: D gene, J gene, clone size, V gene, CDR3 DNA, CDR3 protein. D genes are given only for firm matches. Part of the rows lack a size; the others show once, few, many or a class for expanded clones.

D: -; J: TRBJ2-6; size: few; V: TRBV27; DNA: TGTGCCAGCAGTCCGGGGGTGGCCAACGTCCTGACTTTC; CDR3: CASSPGVANVLTF
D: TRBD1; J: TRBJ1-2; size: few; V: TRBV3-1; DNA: TGTGCCAGCAGCCCGCGGGGACAGGGGACCTCTAACTATGGCTACACCTTC; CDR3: CASSPRGQGTSNYGYTF
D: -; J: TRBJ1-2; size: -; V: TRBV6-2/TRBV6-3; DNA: TGTGCCAGCAGTTACCGAACGGCCCTCTATGGCTACACCTTC; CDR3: CASSYRTALYGYTF
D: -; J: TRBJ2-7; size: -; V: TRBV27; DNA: TGTGCCAGCAGTTACACGGGACACCGCCTACCCTACGAGCAGTACTTC; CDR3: CASSYTGHRLPYEQYF
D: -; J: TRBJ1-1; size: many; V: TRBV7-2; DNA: TGTGCCAGCAGCTTAAATCAATTAACAGGGAGGGCTTTCTTT; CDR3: CASSLNQLTGRAFF
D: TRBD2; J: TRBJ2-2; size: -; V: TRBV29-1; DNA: TGCAGCGTTGAAGGCCCCGCTAGCGGGGGGGCGGACGGGGAGCTGTTTTTT; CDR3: CSVEGPASGGADGELFF
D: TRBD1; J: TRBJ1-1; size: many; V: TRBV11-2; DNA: TGTGCCAGCAGCTCCCTACAGGGGGTCAACACTGAAGCTTTCTTT; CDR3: CASSSLQGVNTEAFF
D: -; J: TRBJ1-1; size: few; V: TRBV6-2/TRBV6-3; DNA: TGTGCCAGCAGGTGGGTACGGAACACTGAAGCTTTCTTT; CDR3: CASRWVRNTEAFF
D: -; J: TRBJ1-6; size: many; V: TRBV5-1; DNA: TGCGCCAGCAGCTTGGGGTCCGCCCCGTTACCCCTCCACTTT; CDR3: CASSLGSAPLPLHF
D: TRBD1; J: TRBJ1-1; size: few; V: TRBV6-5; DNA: TGTGCCAGCAGCCGGGGACAGCCAAGTGAAGCTTTCTTT; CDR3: CASSRGQPSEAFF
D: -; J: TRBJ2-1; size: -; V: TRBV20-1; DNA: TGCAGTGCTGCGAGGGGGGAAGTCTCCTACAATGAGCAGTTCTTC; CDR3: CSAARGEVSYNEQFF
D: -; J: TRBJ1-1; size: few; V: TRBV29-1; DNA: TGCAGCGCTAACCCCTACGGGGGGACCACTGAAGCTTTCTTT; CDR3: CSANPYGGTTEAFF
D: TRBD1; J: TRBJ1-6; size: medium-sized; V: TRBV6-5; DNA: TGTGCCAGCAGTTACTCGATTGGACAGGACGCACGTTCACCCCTCCACTTT; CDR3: CASSYSIGQDARSPLHF
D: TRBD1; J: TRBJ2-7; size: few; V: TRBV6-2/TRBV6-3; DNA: TGTGCCAGCAAGTTGGACCGGGACAGAACAACCTACGAGCAGTACTTC; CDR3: CASKLDRDRTTYEQYF
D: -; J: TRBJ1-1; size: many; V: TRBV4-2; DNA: TGTGCCAGCAGCCAAGTTCAGGGGATCGACACTGAAGCTTTCTTT; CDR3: CASSQVQGIDTEAFF
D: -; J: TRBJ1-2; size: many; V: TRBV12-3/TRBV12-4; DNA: TGTGCCAGCAGCCCCGACAGTGCTAACTATGGCTACACCTTC; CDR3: CASSPDSANYGYTF
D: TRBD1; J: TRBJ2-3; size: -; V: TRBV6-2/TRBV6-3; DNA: TGTGCCAGCAGTTGGGCCGGGACAGGGGTCCCTACGCAGTATTTT; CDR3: CASSWAGTGVPTQYF
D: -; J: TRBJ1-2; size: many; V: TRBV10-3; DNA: TGTGCCATCCCTAAAGGCGGATTGCTTTCTAACTATGGCTACACCTTC; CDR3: CAIPKGGLLSNYGYTF
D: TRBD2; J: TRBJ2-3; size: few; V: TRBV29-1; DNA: TGCAGCGTTGACAGCGGGGTCACAGATACGCAGTATTTT; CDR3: CSVDSGVTDTQYF
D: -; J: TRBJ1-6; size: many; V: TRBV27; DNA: TGTGCCAGCAGGACGACAGGCGGTAATTCACCCCTCCACTTT; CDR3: CASRTTGGNSPLHF
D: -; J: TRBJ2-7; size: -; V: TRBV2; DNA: TGTGCCAGCAATCAGGGGCGCATGGGATACGAGCAGTACTTC; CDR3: CASNQGRMGYEQYF
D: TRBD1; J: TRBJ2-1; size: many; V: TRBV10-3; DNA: TGTGCCATCAGTGACTGGGACAGGGGAGCGGATGAGCAGTTCTTC; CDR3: CAISDWDRGADEQFF
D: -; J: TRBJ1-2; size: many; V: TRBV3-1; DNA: TGTGCCAGCAGCCCTTCCCTCACCTTTGGCTACACCTTC; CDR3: CASSPSLTFGYTF
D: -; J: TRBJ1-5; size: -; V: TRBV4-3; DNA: TGCGCCAGCAGCCGCTTGACGGGGAGCAATCAGCCCCAGCATTTT; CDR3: CASSRLTGSNQPQHF
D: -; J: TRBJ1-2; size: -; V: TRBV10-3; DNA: TGTGCCATCAAACCCTCGGAGGAGGTTTATGGCTACACCTTC; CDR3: CAIKPSEEVYGYTF
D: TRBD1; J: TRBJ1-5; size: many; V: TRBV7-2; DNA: TGTGCCAGCAGCTTAGGTCCGACAGGGGTTCAGCCCCAGCATTTT; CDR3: CASSLGPTGVQPQHF
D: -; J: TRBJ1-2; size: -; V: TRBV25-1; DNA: TGTGCCAGCAGTGAGTCCACCTATGGCTACACCTTC; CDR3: CASSESTYGYTF
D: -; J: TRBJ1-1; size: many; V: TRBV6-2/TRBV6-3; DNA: TGTGCCAGCAGAGTGAAGGGTTTGAACACTGAAGCTTTCTTT; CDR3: CASRVKGLNTEAFF
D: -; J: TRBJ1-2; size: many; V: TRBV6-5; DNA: TGTGCCAGCTGGACAGTTTATGGCTACACCTTC; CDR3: CASWTVYGYTF